Listed here is a single T cell receptor beta chain. What it binds is not known. Measured with immunoSEQ multiplex PCR; TCRdb has only the in-frame clones, and not every one. The sample contains 80,000 to 90,000 clones, 90% of which appear only once. Germline V gene lookup returns CDR1 MNHEY and CDR2 SMNVEV (reference sequence). This CDR3 spans 15 amino acids. V lost 3 bases and J 7 bases, leaving 15 bases between the germline ends. This record comes from a study of T cell responses to AZD1222 COVID-19 vaccine. Study-wide points: Most donors were white British, females outnumbered males, and clonal diversity was possibly underestimated. CD4 TCRs linked to vaccination spanned spike, dominating at 160-218 and 743-854.

The study pooled second doses at about 4 or about 12 weeks. Sequenced here: peripheral blood, sampled 28 days after the second AZD1222 dose. The clonotype comes from an adult who received the AZD1222 COVID-19 vaccine. This chain connects TRBV27 to TRBJ1-4; D is uncertain. The CDR3: CASSLYATRGEKLFF. The CDR3 DNA sequence: TGTGCCAGCAGTTTGTACGCTACCCGAGGTGAAAAACTGTTTTTT.